This T cell receptor beta chain was recorded in a study of CD8 T cells in ankylosing spondylitis. TCRdb independently ran MiXCR on the 5' RACE reads; one entry per CDR3 protein. The sample yields around 100,000 distinct CDR3 sequences, 24% seen once. Overall study findings and caveats: Seemingly characteristic of ankylosing spondylitis blood was a TCR beta motif consisting of under 10 highly homologous variants.

CDR1 and CDR2 (germline): SGHNT, YENEEA. Trimming stripped 5 bases from V and 2 bases from J, with 18 bases between. This CDR3 spans 16 amino acids. This clonotype has more than one count but fewer than ten. The antigen is undetermined. The TCR originated in a male donor with ankylosing spondylitis. The sample comprised synovial fluid, either unsorted or a sorted T cell fraction (not recorded which). This rearrangement joins TRBV11-3 to TRBJ1-2; unclear D gene. CDR3 coding DNA: TGTGCCAGCAGCCCGGGAGTGGCGGGCGAGAACTATGGCTACACCTTC. Encoded protein: CASSPGVAGENYGYTF. Full variable domain (rest looked up from reference TRBV11-3 and TRBJ1-2): EAGVVQSPRYKIIEKKQPVAFWCNPISGHNTLYWYLQNLGQGPELLIRYENEEAVDDSQLPKDRFSAERLKGVDSTLKIQPAELGDSAVYLCASSPGVAGENYGYTFGSGTRLTVV.